This entry concerns a single T cell receptor (beta chain). This entry comes from a study of blood T cell repertoires in COVID-19. Study context: T cells, B-cell-depleted T cells, or PBMCs supplied cDNA or gDNA.

Trimming cost V 6 bases and J 3 bases; bases outside gene matches: 5. The CDR3 is made up of 14 amino acids. Germline CDR1 is LNHDA and CDR2 is SQIVND (reference sequence). Here immunoSEQ multiplex PCR was the method, and the copy in TCRdb shows in-frame clones only, minus some. The table records 130,000 to 150,000 clones, 84% of them present only once. Sequenced: peripheral blood. The rearrangement uses TRBV19 and TRBJ2-7; the match to TRBD1 covers 10 bases. This TCR was sampled from a human donor in a cohort sampled during active COVID-19. CDR3 sequence reads: CASRPRDRGYEQYF. The CDR3 bases are TGTGCCAGTAGGCCCCGGGACAGGGGCTACGAGCAGTACTTC. Combining the CDR3 with reference TRBV19 and TRBJ2-7 gives the whole variable domain DGGITQSPKYLFRKEGQNVTLSCEQNLNHDAMYWYRQDPGQGLRLIYYSQIVNDFQKGDIAEGYSVSREKKESFPLTVTSAQKNPTAFYLCASRPRDRGYEQYFGPGTRLTVT.